This entry lists 5 T cell receptor beta chains sequenced from one sample in a study of memory CD4+ T cells and cytomegalovirus serostatus. The method was immunoSEQ multiplex PCR; TCRdb's version includes in-frame clones alone and lacks a portion of them. This table has fewer than 40,000 clones, 78% appearing once. Single viable CD3+CD4+CD8-CD45RO+ cells were sorted as the memory CD4+ T cells. Material: memory CD4+ T cells from blood. The receptors come from an adult in good health and CMV-seronegative.

This clone turned up a few times. The rearrangement joins TRBV5-4 to TRBJ2-3, with a weak D call TRBD1 (6 bases). V was cut by 4 bases and J by 5 bases, with 17 bases left in between. This CDR3 comprises 15 residues. Germline CDR1 reads SGHNT; CDR2 reads YYREEE (reference sequence). CDR3: CASSAALDSLDTQYF. The CDR3 DNA reads TGTGCCAGCAGCGCTGCTCTGGACAGTTTAGATACGCAGTATTTT.

The rearrangement uses TRBV7-9 and TRBJ2-5; D possibly uses TRBD1 or TRBD2 (5 bases each). The CDR3 extends over 14 amino acids. Germline lookup yields CDR1 SEHNR and CDR2 FQNEAQ (reference sequence). Trimming shortened V by 4 bases and J by 5 bases, and 14 bases separated the two germline ends. In DNA form, the CDR3 reads TGTGCCAGCAGCTCCGGGACCCCCGGGGAGACCCAGTACTTC. This gives the protein CASSSGTPGETQYF.

The rearrangement links TRBV2 to TRBJ2-3; perhaps D is TRBD1 or TRBD2 (6 bases each). Trimming left V 6 bases short and J 2 bases short, with 12 bases between. Germline V gene lookup returns CDR1 SNHLY and CDR2 FYNNEI. CDR3 length: 14 residues. CDR3 nucleotide sequence: TGTGCCAGCAGGAGGGGGGCCCTCACAGATACGCAGTATTTT. Its protein is CASRRGALTDTQYF.

This clone was seen only a few times. The gene calls are TRBV19 and TRBJ1-1; tentatively, D is TRBD1 (5 bases). Trimming stripped 1 base from V and 4 bases from J, with 16 bases between. CDR1 is LNHDA and CDR2 is SQIVND in the germline V gene (reference sequence). This CDR3 region has 16 residues. The chain's CDR3 is CASSIARDGITTEAFF. For the CDR3, the DNA is TGTGCCAGTAGTATAGCACGGGACGGGATAACCACTGAAGCTTTCTTT.

This clone was detected only a few times. CDR3 sequence reads: CASSYSAGSGANVLTF. CDR3 in DNA: TGTGCCAGCAGTTACTCCGCGGGGTCTGGGGCCAACGTCCTGACTTTC. The chain links TRBV6-5 to TRBJ2-6, with D possibly matching TRBD2 (6 bases). Trimming took 0 bases from V and 1 from J, leaving 7 bases between them. The CDR3 length is 16 residues. Germline CDR1 and CDR2: MNHEY and SVGAGI.